Sequencing of this TCR beta chain was carried out in a study of T cell changes during pregnancy in multiple sclerosis. This clone was found a few times. This table comes from immunoSEQ multiplex PCR, and its TCRdb copy is limited to in-frame clones, with some not included. The top ten hold around 0.2% of the sample, which has roughly 72,000 clones, roughly 92% seen once. CDR3 size: 16 residues. From germline, CDR1 is SNHLY and CDR2 FYNNEI. After removal of 5 bases from V and 6 bases from J, the junction contained 8 bases not matched to a gene. The source material was CD4+ T cells from peripheral blood mononuclear cells, sampled before pregnancy. The V call is TRBV2, the J call TRBJ2-1; 12 bases agree with TRBD2. The sequence was obtained from a female donor with multiple sclerosis, enrolled in a pregnancy study. The DNA of the CDR3 is TGTGCCAGCAGTTCTCTGACTAGCGGGAGCCTCAATGAGCAGTTCTTC. Its protein product is CASSSLTSGSLNEQFF.